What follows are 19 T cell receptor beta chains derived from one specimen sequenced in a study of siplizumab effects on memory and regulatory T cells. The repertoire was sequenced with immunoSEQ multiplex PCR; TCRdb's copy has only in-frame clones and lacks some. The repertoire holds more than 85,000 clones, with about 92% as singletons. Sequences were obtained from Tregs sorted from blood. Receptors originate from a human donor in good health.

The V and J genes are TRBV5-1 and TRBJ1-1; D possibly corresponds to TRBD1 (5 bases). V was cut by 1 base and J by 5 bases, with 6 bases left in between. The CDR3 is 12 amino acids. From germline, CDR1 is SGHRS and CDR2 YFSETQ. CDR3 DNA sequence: TGCGCCAGCAGCTTGCAGGGAACTGAAGCTTTCTTT. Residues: CASSLQGTEAFF.

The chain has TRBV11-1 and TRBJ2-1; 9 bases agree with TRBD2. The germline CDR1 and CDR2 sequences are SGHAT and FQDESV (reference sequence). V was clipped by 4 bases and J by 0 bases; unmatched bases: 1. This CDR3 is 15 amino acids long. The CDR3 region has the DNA TGTGCCAGCAGCTCTAGCGGGGCCTCCTACAATGAGCAGTTCTTC. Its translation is CASSSSGASYNEQFF.

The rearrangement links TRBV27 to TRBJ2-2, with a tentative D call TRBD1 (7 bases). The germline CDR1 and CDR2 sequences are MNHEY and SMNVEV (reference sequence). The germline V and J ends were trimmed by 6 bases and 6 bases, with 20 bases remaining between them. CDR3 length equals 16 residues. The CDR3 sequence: CASSPFGRGVAGELFF. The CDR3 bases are TGTGCCAGCAGCCCATTTGGCAGGGGGGTAGCCGGGGAGCTGTTTTTT.

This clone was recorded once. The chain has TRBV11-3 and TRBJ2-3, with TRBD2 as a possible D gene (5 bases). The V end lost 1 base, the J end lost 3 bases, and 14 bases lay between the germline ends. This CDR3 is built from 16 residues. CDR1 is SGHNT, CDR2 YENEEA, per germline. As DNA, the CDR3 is TGTGCCAGCAGCTTAGGCTTCGCGGGTCTGACAGATACGCAGTATTTT. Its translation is CASSLGFAGLTDTQYF.

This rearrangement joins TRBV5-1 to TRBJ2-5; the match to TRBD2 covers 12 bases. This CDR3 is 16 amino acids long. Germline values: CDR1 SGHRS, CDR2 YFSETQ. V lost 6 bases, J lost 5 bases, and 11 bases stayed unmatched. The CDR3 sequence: CASTFLTSGSDETQYF. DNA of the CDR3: TGCGCCAGCACCTTTTTGACTAGCGGGAGTGACGAGACCCAGTACTTC.

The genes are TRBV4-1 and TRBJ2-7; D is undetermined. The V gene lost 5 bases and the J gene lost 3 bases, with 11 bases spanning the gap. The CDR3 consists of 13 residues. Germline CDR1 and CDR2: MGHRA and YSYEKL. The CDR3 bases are TGCGCCAGCAGCTTAGACTGGAACTACGAGCAGTACTTC. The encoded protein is CASSLDWNYEQYF.

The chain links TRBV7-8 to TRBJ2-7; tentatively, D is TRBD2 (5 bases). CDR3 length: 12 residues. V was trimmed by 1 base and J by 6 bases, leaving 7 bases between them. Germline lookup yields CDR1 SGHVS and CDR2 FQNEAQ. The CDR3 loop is CASSLGRGEQYF. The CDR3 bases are TGTGCCAGCAGCTTAGGTCGGGGCGAGCAGTACTTC.

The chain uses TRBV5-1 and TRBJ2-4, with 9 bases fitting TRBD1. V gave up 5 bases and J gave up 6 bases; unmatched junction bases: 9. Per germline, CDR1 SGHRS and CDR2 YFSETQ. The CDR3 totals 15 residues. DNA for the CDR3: TGCGCCAGCAGACAAACAGGGGGCGCCGGAAACATTCAGTACTTC. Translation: CASRQTGGAGNIQYF.

CDR3 amino acids: CASRRGGLAGSDTQYF. Here the CDR3 DNA reads TGTGCCAGCAGAAGGGGGGGACTAGCGGGATCAGATACGCAGTATTTT. The chain couples TRBV9 to TRBJ2-3, with 13 positions matching TRBD2. CDR3 length: 16 amino acids. V lost 5 bases and J lost 4; bases outside the gene matches: 7. The germline gives CDR1 SGDLS, CDR2 YYNGEE. Together with reference TRBV9 and TRBJ2-3, the CDR3 gives the full variable domain: DSGVTQTPKHLITATGQRVTLRCSPRSGDLSVYWYQQSLDQGLQFLIQYYNGEERAKGNILERFSAQQFPDLHSELNLSSLELGDSALYFCASRRGGLAGSDTQYFGPGTRLTVL.

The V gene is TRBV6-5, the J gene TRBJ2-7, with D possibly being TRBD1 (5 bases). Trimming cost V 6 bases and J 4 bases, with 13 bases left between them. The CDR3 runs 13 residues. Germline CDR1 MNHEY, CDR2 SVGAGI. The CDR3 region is CASRDIPNYEQYF. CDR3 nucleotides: TGTGCCAGCAGGGACATCCCCAATTACGAGCAGTACTTC.

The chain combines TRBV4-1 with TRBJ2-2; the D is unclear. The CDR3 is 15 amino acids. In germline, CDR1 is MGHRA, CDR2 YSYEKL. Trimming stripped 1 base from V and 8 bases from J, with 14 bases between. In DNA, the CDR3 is TGCGCCAGCAGCCAAGGCGGAACGGTAGTAGGGGAGCTGTTTTTT. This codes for CASSQGGTVVGELFF.

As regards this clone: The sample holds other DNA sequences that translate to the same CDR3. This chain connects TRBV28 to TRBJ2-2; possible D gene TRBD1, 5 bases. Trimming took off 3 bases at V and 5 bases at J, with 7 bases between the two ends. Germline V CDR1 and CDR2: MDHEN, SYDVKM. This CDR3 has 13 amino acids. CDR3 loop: CASSFSGTGELFF. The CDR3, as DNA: TGTGCCAGCAGTTTCTCAGGGACCGGGGAGCTGTTTTTT.

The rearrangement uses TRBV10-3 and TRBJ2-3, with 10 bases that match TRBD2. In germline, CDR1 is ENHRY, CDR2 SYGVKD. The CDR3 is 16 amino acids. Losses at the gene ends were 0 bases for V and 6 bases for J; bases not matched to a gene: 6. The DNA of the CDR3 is TGTGCCATCAGTGAGTCGTCTAGCGGGAGTAGGGATACGCAGTATTTT. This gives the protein CAISESSSGSRDTQYF.

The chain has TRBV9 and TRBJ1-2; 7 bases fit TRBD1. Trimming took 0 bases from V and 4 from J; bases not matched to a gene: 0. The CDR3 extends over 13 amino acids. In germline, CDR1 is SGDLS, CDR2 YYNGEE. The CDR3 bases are TGTGCCAGCAGCGTAGGGACAGGCTATGGCTACACCTTC. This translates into CASSVGTGYGYTF. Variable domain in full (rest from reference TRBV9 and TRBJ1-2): DSGVTQTPKHLITATGQRVTLRCSPRSGDLSVYWYQQSLDQGLQFLIQYYNGEERAKGNILERFSAQQFPDLHSELNLSSLELGDSALYFCASSVGTGYGYTFGSGTRLTVV.

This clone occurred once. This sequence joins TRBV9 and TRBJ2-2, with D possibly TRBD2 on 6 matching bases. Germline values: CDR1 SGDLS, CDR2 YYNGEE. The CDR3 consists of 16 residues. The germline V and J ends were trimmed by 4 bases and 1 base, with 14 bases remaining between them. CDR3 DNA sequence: TGTGCCAGCAGCCCCCGGTTTAGCGGGAACACCGGGGAGCTGTTTTTT. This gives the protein CASSPRFSGNTGELFF.

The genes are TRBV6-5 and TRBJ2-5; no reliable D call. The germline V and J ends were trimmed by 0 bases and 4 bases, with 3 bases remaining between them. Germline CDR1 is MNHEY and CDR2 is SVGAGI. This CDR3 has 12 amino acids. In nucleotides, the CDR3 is TGTGCCAGCAGTTACTCCGGAGAGACCCAGTACTTC. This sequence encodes CASSYSGETQYF.

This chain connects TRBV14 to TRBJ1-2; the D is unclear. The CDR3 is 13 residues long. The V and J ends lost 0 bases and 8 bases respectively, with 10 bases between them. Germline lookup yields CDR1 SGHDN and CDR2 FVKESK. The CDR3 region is CASSQDGGGGYTF. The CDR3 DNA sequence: TGTGCCAGCAGCCAAGATGGCGGCGGCGGCTACACCTTC.

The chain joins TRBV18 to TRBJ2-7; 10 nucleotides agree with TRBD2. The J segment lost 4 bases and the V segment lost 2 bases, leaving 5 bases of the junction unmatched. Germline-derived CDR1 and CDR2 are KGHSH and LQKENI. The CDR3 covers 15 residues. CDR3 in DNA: TGTGCCAGCTCACCAACGTCTAGCGGGAGTTACGAGCAGTACTTC. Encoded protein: CASSPTSSGSYEQYF.

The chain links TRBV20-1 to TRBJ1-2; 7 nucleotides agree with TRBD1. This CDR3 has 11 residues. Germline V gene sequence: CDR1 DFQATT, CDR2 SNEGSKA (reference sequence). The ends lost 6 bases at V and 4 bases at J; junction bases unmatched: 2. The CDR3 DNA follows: TGCAGTGCCCACAGGGGCTATGGCTACACCTTC. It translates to CSAHRGYGYTF.